This T cell receptor beta chain was sequenced in a study of shared clonotypes between healthy human individuals. Regarding the study as a whole: Non-shared clonotypes had lower generation probabilities than clonotypes shared by all four sorted-subset donors. Only blood was sampled; tissue repertoires likely differ.

The CDR3 is 14 amino acids. V gave up 5 bases and J gave up 7 bases, with 18 bases separating them. CDR1 SGHNT and CDR2 YENEEA come from the germline V gene. Produced via immunoSEQ multiplex PCR; TCRdb's table is partial and in-frame only. The sample yields roughly 2.1 million clones, roughly 91% seen once. CD8 cells regarded as naive lacked CD45RO, were positively chosen for CCR7, and omitted terminally differentiated effector memory CD45RA+ cells. Concerning this clone: The antigen remains undetermined.

Input material: naive CD8+ T cells from PBMCs. V usage is TRBV11-3 and J usage is TRBJ2-7; perhaps D is TRBD1 or TRBD2 (5 bases each). The sequence was collected from a man aged 18 to 30 in good health. Some clones in this sample may be carry-over from other donors' samples. CDR3 DNA sequence: TGTGCCAGCAGCCCGAGAGGGGCGGGCGGGGAGCAGTACTTC. Translated, it gives CASSPRGAGGEQYF. Together with reference TRBV11-3 and TRBJ2-7, the CDR3 gives the full variable domain: EAGVVQSPRYKIIEKKQPVAFWCNPISGHNTLYWYLQNLGQGPELLIRYENEEAVDDSQLPKDRFSAERLKGVDSTLKIQPAELGDSAVYLCASSPRGAGGEQYFGPGTRLTVT.